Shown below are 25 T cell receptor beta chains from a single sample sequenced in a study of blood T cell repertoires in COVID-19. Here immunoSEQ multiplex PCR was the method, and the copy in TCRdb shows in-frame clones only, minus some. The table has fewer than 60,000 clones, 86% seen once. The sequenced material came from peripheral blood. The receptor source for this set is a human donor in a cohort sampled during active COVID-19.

The CDR3 loop is CAIRFEADGNTEAFF. In DNA, the CDR3 is TGTGCCATCAGGTTCGAAGCGGACGGGAACACTGAAGCTTTCTTT. This chain connects TRBV10-3 to TRBJ1-1; D call uncertain. The CDR3 covers 15 residues. V lost 6 bases, J lost 1 base, and 15 bases lay in between. Germline values: CDR1 ENHRY, CDR2 SYGVKD.

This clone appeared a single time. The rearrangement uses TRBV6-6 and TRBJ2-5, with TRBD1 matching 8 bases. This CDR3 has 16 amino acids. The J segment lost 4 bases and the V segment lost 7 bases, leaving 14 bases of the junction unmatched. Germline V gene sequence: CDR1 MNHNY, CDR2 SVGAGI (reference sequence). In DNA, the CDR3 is TGTGCCAGCACCGACCTCGGACAGGGATGGGGAGAGACCCAGTACTTC. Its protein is CASTDLGQGWGETQYF.

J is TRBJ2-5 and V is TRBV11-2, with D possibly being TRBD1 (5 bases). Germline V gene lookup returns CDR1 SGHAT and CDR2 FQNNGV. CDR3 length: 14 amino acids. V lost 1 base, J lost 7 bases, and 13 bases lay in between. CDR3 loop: CASSLVGAVGTQYF. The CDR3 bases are TGTGCCAGCAGCTTAGTTGGGGCTGTCGGGACCCAGTACTTC.

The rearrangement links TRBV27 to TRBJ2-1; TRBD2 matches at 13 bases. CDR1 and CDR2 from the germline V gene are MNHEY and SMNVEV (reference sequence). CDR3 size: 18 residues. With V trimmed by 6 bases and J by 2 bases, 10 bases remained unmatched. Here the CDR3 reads CASRNRLAGGRPYNEQFF. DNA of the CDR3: TGTGCCAGCAGGAATCGACTAGCGGGGGGCCGACCCTACAATGAGCAGTTCTTC.

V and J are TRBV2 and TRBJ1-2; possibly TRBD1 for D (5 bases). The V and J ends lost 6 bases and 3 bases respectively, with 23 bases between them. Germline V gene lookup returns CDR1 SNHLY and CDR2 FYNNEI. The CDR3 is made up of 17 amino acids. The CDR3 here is CASRTIFRGKGDYGYTF. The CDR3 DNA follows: TGTGCCAGCAGGACGATCTTTCGGGGGAAAGGCGACTATGGCTACACCTTC.

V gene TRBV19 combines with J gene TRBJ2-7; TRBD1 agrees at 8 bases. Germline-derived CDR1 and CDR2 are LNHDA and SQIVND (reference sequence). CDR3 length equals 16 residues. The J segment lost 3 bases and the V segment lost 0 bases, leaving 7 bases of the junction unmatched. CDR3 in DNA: TGTGCCAGTAGTATAGATATTGCGGGACAGGTCTACGAGCAGTACTTC. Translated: CASSIDIAGQVYEQYF. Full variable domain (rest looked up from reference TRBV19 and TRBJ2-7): DGGITQSPKYLFRKEGQNVTLSCEQNLNHDAMYWYRQDPGQGLRLIYYSQIVNDFQKGDIAEGYSVSREKKESFPLTVTSAQKNPTAFYLCASSIDIAGQVYEQYFGPGTRLTVT.

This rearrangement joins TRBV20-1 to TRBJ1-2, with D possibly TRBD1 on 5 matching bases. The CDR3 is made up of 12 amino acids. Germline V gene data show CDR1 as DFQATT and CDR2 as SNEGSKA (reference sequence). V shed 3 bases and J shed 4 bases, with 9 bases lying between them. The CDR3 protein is CSASGQGYGYTF. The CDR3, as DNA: TGCAGTGCTAGTGGGCAGGGCTATGGCTACACCTTC.

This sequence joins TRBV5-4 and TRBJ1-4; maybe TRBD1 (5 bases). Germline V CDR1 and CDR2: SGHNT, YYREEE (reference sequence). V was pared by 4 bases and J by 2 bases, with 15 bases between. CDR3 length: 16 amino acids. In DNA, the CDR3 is TGTGCCAGCAGCACCCGAAGGGGAGGGACTAATGAAAAACTGTTTTTT. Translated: CASSTRRGGTNEKLFF.

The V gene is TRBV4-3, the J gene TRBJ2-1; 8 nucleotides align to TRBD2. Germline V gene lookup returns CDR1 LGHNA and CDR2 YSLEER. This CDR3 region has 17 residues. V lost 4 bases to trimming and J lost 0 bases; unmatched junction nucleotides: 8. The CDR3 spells CASSPTVGTSSYNEQFF. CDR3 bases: TGCGCCAGCAGCCCGACGGTCGGGACTAGCTCCTACAATGAGCAGTTCTTC.

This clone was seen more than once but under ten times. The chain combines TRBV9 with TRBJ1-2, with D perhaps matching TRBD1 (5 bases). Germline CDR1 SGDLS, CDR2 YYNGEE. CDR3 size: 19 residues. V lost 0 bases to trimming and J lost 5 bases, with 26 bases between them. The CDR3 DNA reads TGTGCCAGCAGCGTAGCTCGCACAGGAGAAGAACCCCCTGGATATGGCTACACCTTC. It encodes CASSVARTGEEPPGYGYTF.

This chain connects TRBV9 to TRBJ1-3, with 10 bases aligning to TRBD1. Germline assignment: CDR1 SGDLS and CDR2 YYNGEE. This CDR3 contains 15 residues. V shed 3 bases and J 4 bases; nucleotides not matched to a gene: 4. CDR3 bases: TGTGCCAGCAGCGGGGACAGGGGTACCGGAAACACCATATATTTT. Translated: CASSGDRGTGNTIYF.

This CDR3 reads CASSFGYSGANVLTF. CDR3 DNA sequence: TGTGCCAGCAGTTTCGGTTATTCTGGGGCCAACGTCCTGACTTTC. V usage is TRBV27 and J usage is TRBJ2-6; D is undetermined. Per the germline V gene, CDR1 is MNHEY and CDR2 is SMNVEV (reference sequence). Trimming stripped 3 bases from V and 1 base from J, with 7 bases between. The CDR3 is 15 amino acids. Using reference TRBV27 and TRBJ2-6 for the parts outside the CDR3, the full variable domain is EAQVTQNPRYLITVTGKKLTVTCSQNMNHEYMSWYRQDPGLGLRQIYYSMNVEVTDKGDVPEGYKVSRKEKRNFPLILESPSPNQTSLYFCASSFGYSGANVLTFGAGSRLTVL.

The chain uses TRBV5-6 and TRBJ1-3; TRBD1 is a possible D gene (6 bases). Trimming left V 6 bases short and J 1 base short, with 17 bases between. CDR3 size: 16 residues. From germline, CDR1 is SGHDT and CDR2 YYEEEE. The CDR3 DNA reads TGTGCCAGCACTCCAGCGGGGGCACTATCTGGAAACACCATATATTTT. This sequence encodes CASTPAGALSGNTIYF. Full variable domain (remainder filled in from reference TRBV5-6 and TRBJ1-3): DAGVTQSPTHLIKTRGQQVTLRCSPKSGHDTVSWYQQALGQGPQFIFQYYEEEERQRGNFPDRFSGHQFPNYSSELNVNALLLGDSALYLCASTPAGALSGNTIYFGEGSWLTVV.

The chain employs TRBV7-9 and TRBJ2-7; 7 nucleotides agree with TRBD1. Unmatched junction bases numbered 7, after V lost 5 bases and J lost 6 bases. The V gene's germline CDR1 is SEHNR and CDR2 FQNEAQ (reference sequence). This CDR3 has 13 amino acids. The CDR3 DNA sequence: TGTGCCAGCAGCCCGAGGGGACAGACCGAGCAGTACTTC. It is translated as CASSPRGQTEQYF.

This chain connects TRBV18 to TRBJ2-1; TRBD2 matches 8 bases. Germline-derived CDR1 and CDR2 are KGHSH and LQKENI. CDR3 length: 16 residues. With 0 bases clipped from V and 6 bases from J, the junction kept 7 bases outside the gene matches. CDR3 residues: CASSPPAGGRLNEQFF. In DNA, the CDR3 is TGTGCCAGCTCACCACCCGCAGGCGGGAGGCTCAATGAGCAGTTCTTC.

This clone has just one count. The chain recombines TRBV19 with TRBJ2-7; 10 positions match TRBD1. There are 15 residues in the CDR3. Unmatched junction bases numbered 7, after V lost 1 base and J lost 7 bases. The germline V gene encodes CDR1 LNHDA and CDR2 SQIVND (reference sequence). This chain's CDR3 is CASSIGGDRGREQYF. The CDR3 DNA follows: TGTGCCAGTAGTATAGGGGGGGACAGGGGACGGGAGCAGTACTTC.

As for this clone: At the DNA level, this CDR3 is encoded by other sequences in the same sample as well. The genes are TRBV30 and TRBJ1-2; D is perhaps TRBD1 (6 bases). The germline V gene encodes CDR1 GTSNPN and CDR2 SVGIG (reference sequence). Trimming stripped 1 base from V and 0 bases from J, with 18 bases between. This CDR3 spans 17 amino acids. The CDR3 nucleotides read TGTGCCTGGAGTGAGGCGAGGAGGGGGGGGGCTAACTATGGCTACACCTTC. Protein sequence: CAWSEARRGGANYGYTF.

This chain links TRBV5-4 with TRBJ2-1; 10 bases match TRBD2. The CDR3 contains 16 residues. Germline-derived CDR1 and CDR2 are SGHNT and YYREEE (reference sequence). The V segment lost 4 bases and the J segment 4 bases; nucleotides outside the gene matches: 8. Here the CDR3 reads CASSPLAGALYNEQFF. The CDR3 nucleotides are TGTGCCAGCAGCCCCCTAGCGGGGGCCTTATACAATGAGCAGTTCTTC.

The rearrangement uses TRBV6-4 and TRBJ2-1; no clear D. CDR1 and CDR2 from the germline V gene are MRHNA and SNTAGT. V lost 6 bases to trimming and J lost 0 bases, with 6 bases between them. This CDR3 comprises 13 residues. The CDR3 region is CASSLSSYNEQFF. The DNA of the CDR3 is TGTGCCAGCAGCCTAAGCTCCTACAATGAGCAGTTCTTC.

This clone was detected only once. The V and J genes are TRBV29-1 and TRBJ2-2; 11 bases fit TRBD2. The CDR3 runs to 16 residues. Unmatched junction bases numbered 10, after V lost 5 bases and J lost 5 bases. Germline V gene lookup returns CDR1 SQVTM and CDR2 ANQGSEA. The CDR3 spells CSVRTSGSVGTGELFF. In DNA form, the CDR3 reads TGCAGCGTTCGAACTAGCGGGAGTGTCGGGACCGGGGAGCTGTTTTTT.

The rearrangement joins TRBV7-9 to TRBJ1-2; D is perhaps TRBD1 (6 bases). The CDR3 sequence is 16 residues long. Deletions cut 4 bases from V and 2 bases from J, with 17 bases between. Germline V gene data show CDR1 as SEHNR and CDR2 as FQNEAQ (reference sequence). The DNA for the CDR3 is TGTGCCAGCAGCTCTTCCCGACAGGCGATAAACTATGGCTACACCTTC. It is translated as CASSSSRQAINYGYTF.

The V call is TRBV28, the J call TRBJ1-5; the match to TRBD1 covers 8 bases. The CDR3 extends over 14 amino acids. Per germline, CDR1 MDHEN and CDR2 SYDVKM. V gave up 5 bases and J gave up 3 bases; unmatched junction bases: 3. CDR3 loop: CASSTGGFNQPQHF. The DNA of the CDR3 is TGTGCCAGCAGTACAGGGGGTTTCAATCAGCCCCAGCATTTT.

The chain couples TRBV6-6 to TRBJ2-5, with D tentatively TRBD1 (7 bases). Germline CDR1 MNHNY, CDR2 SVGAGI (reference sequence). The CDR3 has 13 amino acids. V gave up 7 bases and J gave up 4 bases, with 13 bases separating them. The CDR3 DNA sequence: TGTGCCAGCATACGACAGGGAGGAGAGACCCAGTACTTC. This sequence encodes CASIRQGGETQYF.

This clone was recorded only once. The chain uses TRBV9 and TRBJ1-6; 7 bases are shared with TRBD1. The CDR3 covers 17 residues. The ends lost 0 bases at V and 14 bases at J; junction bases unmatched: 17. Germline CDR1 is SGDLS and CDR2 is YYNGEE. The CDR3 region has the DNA TGTGCCAGCAGCGTAGGGGGGTCCGGGACAGCGATCGAGACCCTCCACTTT. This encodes CASSVGGSGTAIETLHF. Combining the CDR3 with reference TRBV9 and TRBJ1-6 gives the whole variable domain DSGVTQTPKHLITATGQRVTLRCSPRSGDLSVYWYQQSLDQGLQFLIQYYNGEERAKGNILERFSAQQFPDLHSELNLSSLELGDSALYFCASSVGGSGTAIETLHFGNGTRLTVT.

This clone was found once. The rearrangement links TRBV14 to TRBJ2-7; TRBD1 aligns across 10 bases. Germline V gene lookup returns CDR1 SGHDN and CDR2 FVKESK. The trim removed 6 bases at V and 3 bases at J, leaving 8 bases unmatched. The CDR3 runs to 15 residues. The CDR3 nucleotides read TGTGCCAGCAGGCCCTCTGGGACAGGGGTCTACGAGCAGTACTTC. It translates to CASRPSGTGVYEQYF. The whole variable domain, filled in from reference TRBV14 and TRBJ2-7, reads EAGVTQFPSHSVIEKGQTVTLRCDPISGHDNLYWYRRVMGKEIKFLLHFVKESKQDESGMPNNRFLAERTGGTYSTLKVQPAELEDSGVYFCASRPSGTGVYEQYFGPGTRLTVT.